This TCR beta chain was sequenced in a study of blood T cells in healthy people across ages. Study-level results: Measured against age, TCR beta diversity per million T cells decreased in a roughly linear manner.

This clonotype was detected only a few times. Its cognate antigen is unknown. Germline CDR1 reads MNHEY; CDR2 reads SVGAGI. V was pared by 6 bases and J by 1 base, with 9 bases between. The CDR3 sequence is 13 residues long. With a J-beta primer mix and a sample-barcoded 5' primer, a second PCR ran 7 to 11 cycles. From the 5' RACE reads, TCRdb called clonotypes with MiXCR, one entry per CDR3 protein. The sample has around 1,900,000 distinct CDR3 sequences, approximately 40% seen once; the top ten hold 20% to 25%. Sequences were obtained from blood. The receptor comes from a human donor in good health. The chain uses TRBV6-5 and TRBJ2-5; D remains unclear. CDR3 in amino acids: CASRGNPQETQYF. CDR3 bases: TGTGCCAGCAGAGGGAACCCCCAAGAGACCCAGTACTTC.